This T cell receptor (beta chain) was identified in a study of neurological immune-mediated disorders. One entry per CDR3 protein results from TCRdb running MiXCR on the 5' RACE reads. The top ten hold about 8% of the sample, which has tens of thousands of distinct CDR3 sequences, around 5.2% seen once. Study observations and caveats: As far as clinical or MRI features were concerned, none was associated with the multiple sclerosis repertoire cluster.

The germline V and J ends were trimmed by 5 bases and 9 bases, with 19 bases remaining between them. CDR3 length equals 14 residues. Germline assignment: CDR1 WSHSY and CDR2 SAAADI. This clonotype was recorded at least ten times. No antigen is known for it. V and J are TRBV10-2 and TRBJ1-2, with D tentatively TRBD1 (5 bases). Sequenced sample: PBMCs. The origin of this receptor is a young man with multiple sclerosis. CDR3 in amino acids: CASSPLRGTVSYTF. The CDR3 nucleotides read TGCGCCAGCAGTCCACTTCGAGGGACCGTGAGCTACACCTTC.